This TCR beta chain was obtained from a study of cytomegalovirus exposure and HLA in healthy donors. General study results and limits: Most of the CMV-associated TCR beta chains (in a later analysis) appeared to be HLA-restricted.

V was clipped by 5 bases and J by 5 bases, with 24 bases between them. CDR1 is MGHRA and CDR2 is YSYEKL in the germline V gene. This CDR3 is 18 amino acids long. Both 60 Vbeta primers and 13 Jbeta primers went into the PCR. Only in-frame clones appear in the TCRdb table, and some are missing; sequencing was by immunoSEQ multiplex PCR. The sample shows 200,000 or so clones, more than 75% of them seen only once. About this clone: Its antigen is currently unknown.

The V gene is TRBV4-1, the J gene TRBJ1-4; a possible D gene is TRBD1 (5 bases). This TCR was recovered from a woman aged 45 to 65 in good health and CMV-seropositive. Sequenced input: PBMCs. The CDR3: CASSSRTRSRSGNEKLFF. CDR3 in DNA: TGCGCCAGCAGCTCAAGGACACGGTCCCGATCCGGGAATGAAAAACTGTTTTTT.